This entry describes one T cell receptor (beta chain). Its matching antigen is unknown. The input for each TCR library was about 3.5 ug of total RNA. With the 5' RACE reads reprocessed, TCRdb shows one record per CDR3 protein and no DNA. Its table records 300,000 to 400,000 distinct CDR3 sequences. The sample is drawn from a study of monozygotic twins with inflammatory bowel disease. Study-level results: Lower TCRbeta diversity (inverse Simpson) was seen in IBD patients than in healthy co-twins. Twin pairs that were concordant did not differ from discordant pairs in repertoire similarity, possibly from limited power.

CDR1 MGHDK and CDR2 SYGVNS come from the germline V gene. This CDR3 is built from 13 residues. No T cells were sorted before total RNA was taken from whole blood. This sequence joins TRBV25-1 and TRBJ2-5; TCRdb gives TRBD1 as the D gene, but with no DNA this cannot be confirmed. The specimen was blood. The sequence derives from a human donor with ulcerative colitis or Crohn's disease, or a healthy co-twin of an affected twin (not recorded which). This CDR3 is CACSRQGEETQYF.